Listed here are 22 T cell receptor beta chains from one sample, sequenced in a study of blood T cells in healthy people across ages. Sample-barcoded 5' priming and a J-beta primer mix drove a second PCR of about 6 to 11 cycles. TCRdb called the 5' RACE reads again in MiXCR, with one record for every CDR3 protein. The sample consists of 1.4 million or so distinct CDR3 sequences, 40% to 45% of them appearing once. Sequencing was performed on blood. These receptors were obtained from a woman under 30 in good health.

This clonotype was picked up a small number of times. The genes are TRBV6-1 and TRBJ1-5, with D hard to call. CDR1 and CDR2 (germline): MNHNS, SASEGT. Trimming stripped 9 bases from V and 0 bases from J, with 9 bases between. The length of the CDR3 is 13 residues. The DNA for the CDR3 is TGTGCCAGTGAACGGACTAGCAATCAGCCCCAGCATTTT. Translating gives CASERTSNQPQHF.

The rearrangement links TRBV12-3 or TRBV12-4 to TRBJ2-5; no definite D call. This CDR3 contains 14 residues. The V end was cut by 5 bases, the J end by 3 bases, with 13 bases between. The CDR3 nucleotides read TGTGCCAGCAGTCTCCGGGCGTCGGAAGAGACCCAGTACTTC. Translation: CASSLRASEETQYF.

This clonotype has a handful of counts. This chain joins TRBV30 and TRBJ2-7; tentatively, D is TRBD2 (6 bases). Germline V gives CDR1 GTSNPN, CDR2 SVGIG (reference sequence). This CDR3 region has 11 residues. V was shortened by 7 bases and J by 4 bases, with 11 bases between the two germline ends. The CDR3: CAFLGGYEQYF. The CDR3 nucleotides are TGTGCCTTCCTCGGAGGGTACGAGCAGTACTTC.

The DNA for the CDR3 is TGTGCCAGCAGCCAAGCTGCGGCGACTGAAGCTTTCTTT. Its translation is CASSQAAATEAFF. V and J are TRBV3-1 and TRBJ1-1; no clear D gene. Germline V gene data show CDR1 as LGHDT and CDR2 as YNNKEL (reference sequence). This CDR3 is 13 amino acids long. Trimming removed 1 base at V and 5 bases at J, with 8 bases between.

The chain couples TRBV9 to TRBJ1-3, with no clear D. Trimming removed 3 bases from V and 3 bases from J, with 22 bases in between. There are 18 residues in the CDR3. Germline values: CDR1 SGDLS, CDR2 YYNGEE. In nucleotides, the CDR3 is TGTGCCAGCAGCGGCTCCGGGTTTTCCTCCCCGTTTGGAAACACCATATATTTT. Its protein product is CASSGSGFSSPFGNTIYF. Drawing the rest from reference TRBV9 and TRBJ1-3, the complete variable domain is DSGVTQTPKHLITATGQRVTLRCSPRSGDLSVYWYQQSLDQGLQFLIQYYNGEERAKGNILERFSAQQFPDLHSELNLSSLELGDSALYFCASSGSGFSSPFGNTIYFGEGSWLTVV.

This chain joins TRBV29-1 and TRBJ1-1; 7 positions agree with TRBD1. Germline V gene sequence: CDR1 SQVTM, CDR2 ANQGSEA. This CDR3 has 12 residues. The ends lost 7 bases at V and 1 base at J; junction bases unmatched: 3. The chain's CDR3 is CSAGQANTEAFF. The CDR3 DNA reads TGCAGCGCTGGACAGGCGAACACTGAAGCTTTCTTT.

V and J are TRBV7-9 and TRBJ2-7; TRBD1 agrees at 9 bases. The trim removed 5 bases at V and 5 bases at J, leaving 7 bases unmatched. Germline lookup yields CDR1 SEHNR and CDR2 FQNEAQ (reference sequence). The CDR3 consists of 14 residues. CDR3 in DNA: TGTGCCAGCAGCAGGGACAGGGAAGTCCACGAGCAGTACTTC. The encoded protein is CASSRDREVHEQYF.

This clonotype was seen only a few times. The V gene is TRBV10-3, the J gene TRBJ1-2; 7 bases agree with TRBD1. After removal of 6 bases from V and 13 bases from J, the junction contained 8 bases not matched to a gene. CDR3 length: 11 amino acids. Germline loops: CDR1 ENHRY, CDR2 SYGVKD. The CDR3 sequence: CAIRGQRNCTF. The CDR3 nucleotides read TGTGCCATCAGGGGACAGCGAAACTGCACCTTC.

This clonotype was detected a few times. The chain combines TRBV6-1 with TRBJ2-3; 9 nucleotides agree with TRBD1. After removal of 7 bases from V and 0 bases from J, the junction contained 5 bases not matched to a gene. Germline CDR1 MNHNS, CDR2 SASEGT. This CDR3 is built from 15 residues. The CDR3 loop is CASNGQGLSTDTQYF. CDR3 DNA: TGTGCCAGCAATGGACAGGGGCTAAGCACAGATACGCAGTATTTT.

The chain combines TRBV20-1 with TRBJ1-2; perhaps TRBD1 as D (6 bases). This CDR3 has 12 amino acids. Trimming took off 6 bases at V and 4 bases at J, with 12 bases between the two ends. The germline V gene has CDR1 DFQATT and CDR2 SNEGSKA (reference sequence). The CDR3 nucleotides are TGCAGTGCCATCTGGGACATCTATGGCTACACCTTC. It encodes CSAIWDIYGYTF.

This CDR3 is CASSSGLLLVKNIQYF. The CDR3 bases are TGTGCCAGCAGCTCGGGACTACTACTCGTTAAAAACATTCAGTACTTC. V and J are TRBV11-2 and TRBJ2-4; 7 nucleotides align to TRBD2. The junction had 10 bases not matched to a gene; V was cut back by 4 bases and J by 4 bases. The CDR3 is made up of 16 amino acids. The germline CDR1 and CDR2 sequences are SGHAT and FQNNGV.

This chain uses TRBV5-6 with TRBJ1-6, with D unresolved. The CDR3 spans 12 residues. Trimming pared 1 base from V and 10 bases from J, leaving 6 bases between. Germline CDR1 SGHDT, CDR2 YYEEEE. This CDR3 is CASSLTRSPLHF. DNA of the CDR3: TGTGCCAGCAGCTTGACTCGCTCACCCCTCCACTTT.

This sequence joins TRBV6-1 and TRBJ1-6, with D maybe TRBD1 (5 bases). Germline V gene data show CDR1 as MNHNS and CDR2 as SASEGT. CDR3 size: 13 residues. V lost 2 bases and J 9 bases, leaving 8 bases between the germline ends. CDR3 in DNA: TGTGCCAGCAGTGAACAGGGAGGTTCACCCCTCCACTTT. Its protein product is CASSEQGGSPLHF.

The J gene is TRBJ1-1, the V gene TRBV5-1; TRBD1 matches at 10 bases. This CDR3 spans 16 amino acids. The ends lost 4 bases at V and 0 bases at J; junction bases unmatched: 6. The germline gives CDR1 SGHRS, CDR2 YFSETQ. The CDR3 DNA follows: TGCGCCAGCAGCAGGGACAGGGGTTTTATGAACACTGAAGCTTTCTTT. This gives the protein CASSRDRGFMNTEAFF.

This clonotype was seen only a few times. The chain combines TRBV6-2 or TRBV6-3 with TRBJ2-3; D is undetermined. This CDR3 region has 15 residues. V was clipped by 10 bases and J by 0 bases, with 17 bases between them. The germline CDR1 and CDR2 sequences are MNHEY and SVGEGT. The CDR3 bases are TGTGCCAAAAAACGGTTAGCCTCCAGCACAGATACGCAGTATTTT. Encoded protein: CAKKRLASSTDTQYF.

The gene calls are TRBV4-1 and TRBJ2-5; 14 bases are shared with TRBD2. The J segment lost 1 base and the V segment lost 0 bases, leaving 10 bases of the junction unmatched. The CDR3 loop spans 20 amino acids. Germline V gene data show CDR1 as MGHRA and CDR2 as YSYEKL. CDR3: CASSQDKGTSGRLGQETQYF. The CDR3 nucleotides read TGCGCCAGCAGCCAAGATAAAGGGACTAGCGGGAGATTGGGCCAAGAGACCCAGTACTTC.

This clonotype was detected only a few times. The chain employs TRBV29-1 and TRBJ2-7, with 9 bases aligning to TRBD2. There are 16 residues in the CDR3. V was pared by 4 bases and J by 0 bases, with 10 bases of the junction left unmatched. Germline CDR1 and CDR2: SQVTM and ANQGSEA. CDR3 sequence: CSVAMLTSGPSYEQYF. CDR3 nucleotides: TGCAGCGTTGCTATGTTGACTAGCGGACCCTCCTACGAGCAGTACTTC.

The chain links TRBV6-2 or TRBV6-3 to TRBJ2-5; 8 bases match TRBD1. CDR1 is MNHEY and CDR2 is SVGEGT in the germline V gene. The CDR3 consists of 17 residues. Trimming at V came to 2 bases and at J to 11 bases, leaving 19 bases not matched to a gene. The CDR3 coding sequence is TGTGCCAGCAGTTACGCAACAGGACAGGGACTTGACAATGAGCAGTACTTC. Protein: CASSYATGQGLDNEQYF.

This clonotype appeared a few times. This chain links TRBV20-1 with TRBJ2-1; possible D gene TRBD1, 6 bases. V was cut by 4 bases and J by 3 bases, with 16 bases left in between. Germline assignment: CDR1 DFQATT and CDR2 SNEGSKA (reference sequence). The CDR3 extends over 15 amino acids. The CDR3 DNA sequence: TGCAGTGCTACCAGAACCAGGGGCCTCTACAATGAGCAGTTCTTC. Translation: CSATRTRGLYNEQFF.

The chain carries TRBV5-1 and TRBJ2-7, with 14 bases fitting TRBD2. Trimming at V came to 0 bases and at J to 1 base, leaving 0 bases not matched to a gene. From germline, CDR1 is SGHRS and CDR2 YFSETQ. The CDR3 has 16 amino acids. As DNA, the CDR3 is TGCGCCAGCAGCTTGGGGACTAGCGGGGGGTCCTACGAGCAGTACTTC. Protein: CASSLGTSGGSYEQYF.

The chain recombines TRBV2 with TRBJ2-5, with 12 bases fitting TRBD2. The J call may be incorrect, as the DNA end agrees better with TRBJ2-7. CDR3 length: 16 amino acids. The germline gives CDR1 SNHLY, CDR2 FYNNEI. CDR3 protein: CASGREASGGVDEQYF. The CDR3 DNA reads TGTGCCAGCGGTCGCGAGGCTAGCGGGGGGGTTGACGAGCAGTACTTC.

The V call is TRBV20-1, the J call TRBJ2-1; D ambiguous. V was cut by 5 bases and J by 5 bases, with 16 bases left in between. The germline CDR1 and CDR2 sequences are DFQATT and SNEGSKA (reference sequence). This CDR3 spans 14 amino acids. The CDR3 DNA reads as TGCAGTGCTCGGGCATCCCTACGCCACAATGAGCAGTTCTTC. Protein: CSARASLRHNEQFF.